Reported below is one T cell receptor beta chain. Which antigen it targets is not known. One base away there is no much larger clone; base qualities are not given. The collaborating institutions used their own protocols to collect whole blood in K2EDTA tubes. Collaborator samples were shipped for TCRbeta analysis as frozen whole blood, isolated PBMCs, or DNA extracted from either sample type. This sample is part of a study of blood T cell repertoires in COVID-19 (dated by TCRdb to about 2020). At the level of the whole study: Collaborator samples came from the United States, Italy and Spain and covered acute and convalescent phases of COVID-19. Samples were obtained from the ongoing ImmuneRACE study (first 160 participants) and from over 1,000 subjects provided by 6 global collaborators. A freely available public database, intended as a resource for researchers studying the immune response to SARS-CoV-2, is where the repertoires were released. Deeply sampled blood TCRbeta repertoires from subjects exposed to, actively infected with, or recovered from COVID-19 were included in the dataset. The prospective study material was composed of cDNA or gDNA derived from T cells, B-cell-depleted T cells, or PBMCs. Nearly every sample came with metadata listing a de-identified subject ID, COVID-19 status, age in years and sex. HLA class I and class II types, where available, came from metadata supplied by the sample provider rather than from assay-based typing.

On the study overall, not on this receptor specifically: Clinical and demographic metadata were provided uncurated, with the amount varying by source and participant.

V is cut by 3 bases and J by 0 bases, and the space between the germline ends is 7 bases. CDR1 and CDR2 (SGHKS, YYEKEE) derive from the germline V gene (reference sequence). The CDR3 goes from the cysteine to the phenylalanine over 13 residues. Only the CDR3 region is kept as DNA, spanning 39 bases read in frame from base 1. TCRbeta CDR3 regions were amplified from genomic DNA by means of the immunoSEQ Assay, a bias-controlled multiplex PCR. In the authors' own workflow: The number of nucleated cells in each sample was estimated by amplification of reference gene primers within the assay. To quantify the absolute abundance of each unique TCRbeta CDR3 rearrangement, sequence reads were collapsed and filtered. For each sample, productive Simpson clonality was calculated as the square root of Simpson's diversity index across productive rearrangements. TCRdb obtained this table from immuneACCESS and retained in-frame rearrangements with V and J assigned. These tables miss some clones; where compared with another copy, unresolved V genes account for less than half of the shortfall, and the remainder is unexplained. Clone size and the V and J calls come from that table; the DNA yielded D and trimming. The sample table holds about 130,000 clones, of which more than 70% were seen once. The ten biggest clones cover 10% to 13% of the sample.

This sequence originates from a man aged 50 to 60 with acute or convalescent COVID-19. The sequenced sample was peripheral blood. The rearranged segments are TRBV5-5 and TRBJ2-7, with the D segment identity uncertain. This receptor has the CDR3 CASSYSVSYEQYF. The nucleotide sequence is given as TGTGCCAGCAGCTACTCTGTCTCCTACGAGCAGTACTTC. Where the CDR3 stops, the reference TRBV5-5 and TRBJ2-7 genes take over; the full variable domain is DAGVTQSPTHLIKTRGQQVTLRCSPISGHKSVSWYQQVLGQGPQFIFQYYEKEERGRGNFPDRFSARQFPNYSSELNVNALLLGDSALYLCASSYSVSYEQYFGPGTRLTVT.